What follows are 17 T cell receptor beta chains derived from one specimen sequenced in a study of beta chain features in type 1 diabetes (dated by TCRdb to between 2017 and 2018). Library preparation used the immunoSEQ multiplex PCR assay. The High Capacity cDNA Reverse Transcription Kit was used to reverse transcribe all of the isolated RNA, meaning that expressed TCRB transcripts were what got sequenced. The table comes from immuneACCESS by way of TCRdb, which keeps in-frame sequences with V and J called. Part of the clones is missing from these tables; in studies checked, under half for an unresolved V gene and the rest for unknown reasons. Present in this sample are around 14,000 clones, 65% to 85% of which were seen just once. 0.25% to 0.4% of the sample lies in the top ten. Which antigens these TCRs recognize remains unknown. The paper as a whole reports these results and caveats: In all four CD4+ subsets, TCRB CDR3 length was moderately but significantly shorter in type 1 diabetes patients.

The sequencing input was stem cell memory CD4+ T cells from blood. The meaning of the sample's cell subset or site label: stem cell-like memory CD4+ T cells. These receptors were obtained from a woman aged 18-29 years with type 1 diabetes.

The rearrangement joins TRBV18 to TRBJ2-7; 9 positions match TRBD2. V lost 2 bases, J lost 7 bases, and 6 bases stayed unmatched. Germline V lookup: CDR1 KGHSH, CDR2 LQKENI. CDR3 length: 14 amino acids. The CDR3 DNA sequence: TGTGCCAGCTCACCAGGGCTAGCGGGAACAGAGCAGTACTTC. It yields the protein CASSPGLAGTEQYF.

The V gene is TRBV4-1, the J gene TRBJ2-1; 9 nucleotides line up with TRBD2. After removal of 3 bases from V and 3 bases from J, the junction contained 9 bases not matched to a gene. The CDR3 consists of 17 residues. Germline V gene data show CDR1 as MGHRA and CDR2 as YSYEKL. The CDR3 sequence: CASSQPTGTSYYNEQFF. The CDR3 DNA is TGCGCCAGCAGCCAGCCTACCGGGACTAGCTACTACAATGAGCAGTTCTTC.

This chain links TRBV6-1 with TRBJ2-2; TRBD2 agrees at 13 bases. The V segment lost 9 bases and the J segment 7 bases; nucleotides outside the gene matches: 2. Germline loops: CDR1 MNHNS, CDR2 SASEGT. This CDR3 region has 13 residues. The CDR3 DNA reads TGTGCCAGGGGGACTAGCGGGGTCGGGGAGCTGTTTTTT. This encodes CARGTSGVGELFF.

The J gene is TRBJ2-1, the V gene TRBV28; 13 nucleotides align to TRBD2. Germline-derived CDR1 and CDR2 are MDHEN and SYDVKM. The CDR3 runs 16 residues. V dropped 6 bases and J dropped 8; count of bases not matched to a gene: 10. The chain's CDR3 is CASRPPGLAGIDEQFF. CDR3 in DNA: TGTGCCAGCAGGCCCCCGGGACTAGCGGGAATCGATGAGCAGTTCTTC. The variable domain in full, with the rest retrieved from reference TRBV28 and TRBJ2-1, is DVKVTQSSRYLVKRTGEKVFLECVQDMDHENMFWYRQDPGLGLRLIYFSYDVKMKEKGDIPEGYSVSREKKERFSLILESASTNQTSMYLCASRPPGLAGIDEQFFGPGTRLTVL.

This sequence joins TRBV6-1 and TRBJ2-1, with D possibly being TRBD1 (6 bases). V lost 11 bases, J lost 8 bases, and 25 bases lay in between. Germline V gives CDR1 MNHNS, CDR2 SASEGT. This CDR3 has 15 residues. The DNA of the CDR3 is TGTGCCGTACACCGACAGGATAGGGAAATCCATGAGCAGTTCTTC. This translates into CAVHRQDREIHEQFF.

This clone came up once. V usage is TRBV18 and J usage is TRBJ1-5, with 7 bases fitting TRBD1. CDR3 length equals 15 residues. Per the germline V gene, CDR1 is KGHSH and CDR2 is LQKENI. V lost 0 bases and J lost 8; bases outside the gene matches: 7. Here the CDR3 DNA reads TGTGCCAGCTCACCACCTGGACAGGAGAAGGAGCCCCAGCATTTT. It codes for CASSPPGQEKEPQHF. Combining the CDR3 with reference TRBV18 and TRBJ1-5 gives the whole variable domain NAGVMQNPRHLVRRRGQEARLRCSPMKGHSHVYWYRQLPEEGLKFMVYLQKENIIDESGMPKERFSAEFPKEGPSILRIQQVVRGDSAAYFCASSPPGQEKEPQHFGDGTRLSIL.

There are a few counts of this clone. This chain links TRBV5-1 with TRBJ2-2; 8 bases agree with TRBD1. Unmatched junction bases numbered 9, after V lost 7 bases and J lost 1 base. The CDR3 runs 16 residues. CDR1 and CDR2 (germline): SGHRS, YFSETQ. CDR3 sequence: CASRIPGTGNTGELFF. For the CDR3, the DNA is TGCGCCAGCCGTATTCCGGGGACAGGGAACACCGGGGAGCTGTTTTTT.

The rearrangement links TRBV4-1 to TRBJ2-1, with 7 bases that match TRBD2. The CDR3 runs 15 residues. Trimming at V came to 4 bases and at J to 9 bases, leaving 12 bases not matched to a gene. Germline loops: CDR1 MGHRA, CDR2 YSYEKL. The CDR3 reads CASSLPGRETSEQFF. The DNA of the CDR3 is TGCGCCAGCAGCCTCCCCGGGCGGGAGACTAGTGAGCAGTTCTTC.

The chain combines TRBV6-1 with TRBJ2-1, with 9 bases that match TRBD2. Trimming cost V 6 bases and J 0 bases; bases outside gene matches: 3. CDR1 is MNHNS and CDR2 is SASEGT in the germline V gene. This CDR3 region has 15 residues. The CDR3 region is CASRASGNSYNEQFF. The CDR3 bases are TGTGCCAGCAGGGCTAGCGGGAACTCCTACAATGAGCAGTTCTTC.

The chain has TRBV23-1 and TRBJ1-5; D gene ambiguous. TRBV23-1 is an ORF, with its function uncertain. Trimming removed 4 bases from V and 9 bases from J, with 31 bases in between. There are 19 residues in the CDR3. CDR3 sequence: CASSRCRFPLRPGQVPQHF. The CDR3 nucleotides are TGCGCCAGCAGTCGGTGTAGGTTCCCATTACGCCCTGGTCAGGTGCCCCAGCATTTT.

The V and J genes are TRBV6-1 and TRBJ2-7; tentatively, D is TRBD1 (7 bases). CDR3 length: 15 residues. V was clipped by 7 bases and J by 0 bases, with 16 bases between them. CDR1 is MNHNS and CDR2 is SASEGT in the germline V gene. CDR3 sequence: CASTRGDGLSYEQYF. The DNA for the CDR3 is TGTGCCAGCACCAGGGGGGACGGCCTCTCCTACGAGCAGTACTTC.

The chain uses TRBV6-1 and TRBJ2-1; 8 bases agree with TRBD2. Germline CDR1 reads MNHNS; CDR2 reads SASEGT. The CDR3 is made up of 15 amino acids. V lost 5 bases to trimming and J lost 5 bases; unmatched junction nucleotides: 8. The CDR3 nucleotides read TGTGCCAGCAGTTTCGGGACTAGACGGAACAATGAGCAGTTCTTC. Translated: CASSFGTRRNNEQFF.

The chain is built from TRBV7-9 and TRBJ1-2; no firm D call. Between the trimmed V and J ends, which lost 5 bases and 8 bases, there was a span of 15 bases. CDR3 length equals 13 residues. CDR1 is SEHNR and CDR2 is FQNEAQ in the germline V gene (reference sequence). The CDR3 loop is CASSESGKPGYTF. The DNA for the CDR3 is TGTGCCAGCAGCGAGAGCGGGAAACCGGGCTACACCTTC.

The rearrangement links TRBV28 to TRBJ2-3; TRBD1 is a possible D gene (5 bases). The germline V and J ends were trimmed by 6 bases and 1 base, with 11 bases remaining between them. CDR3 size: 14 residues. The germline gives CDR1 MDHEN, CDR2 SYDVKM. CDR3 sequence (DNA): TGTGCCAGCAGCGATCTACAGGGCACAGATACGCAGTATTTT. Translation: CASSDLQGTDTQYF. Full variable domain (rest looked up from reference TRBV28 and TRBJ2-3): DVKVTQSSRYLVKRTGEKVFLECVQDMDHENMFWYRQDPGLGLRLIYFSYDVKMKEKGDIPEGYSVSREKKERFSLILESASTNQTSMYLCASSDLQGTDTQYFGPGTRLTVL.

The chain recombines TRBV21-1 with TRBJ2-3; the table assigns TRBD2, which was not confirmed against the DNA. TRBV21-1 is labeled a pseudogene. The length of the CDR3 is 15 residues. The CDR3 loop is CAKTAAGVETDTQYF. For the CDR3, the DNA is TGTGCCAAAACGGCGGCGGGAGTCGAAACAGATACGCAGTATTTT.

The chain is built from TRBV13 and TRBJ1-3; 7 bases fit TRBD1. This CDR3 is 16 amino acids long. The germline V gene has CDR1 PRHDT and CDR2 FYEKMQ (reference sequence). The V gene end was trimmed by 3 bases and the J gene end by 4 bases; junction bases not matched to a gene: 9. For the CDR3, the DNA is TGTGCCAGCAGCTTCTCCGCGAGGGGGCCGGGAAACACCATATATTTT. Translated: CASSFSARGPGNTIYF. The full variable domain, its missing parts supplied by reference TRBV13 and TRBJ1-3, is AAGVIQSPRHLIKEKRETATLKCYPIPRHDTVYWYQQGPGQDPQFLISFYEKMQSDKGSIPDRFSAQQFSDYHSELNMSSLELGDSALYFCASSFSARGPGNTIYFGEGSWLTVV.

The gene calls are TRBV11-2 and TRBJ2-1, with 8 bases lining up with TRBD2. Looked up from germline, CDR1 is SGHAT and CDR2 is FQNNGV. The CDR3 has 15 residues. Trimming took 1 base from V and 5 from J; bases not matched to a gene: 4. The CDR3 sequence is CASSLGAGVNNEQFF. CDR3 sequence (DNA): TGTGCCAGCAGCTTAGGAGCGGGAGTCAACAATGAGCAGTTCTTC.